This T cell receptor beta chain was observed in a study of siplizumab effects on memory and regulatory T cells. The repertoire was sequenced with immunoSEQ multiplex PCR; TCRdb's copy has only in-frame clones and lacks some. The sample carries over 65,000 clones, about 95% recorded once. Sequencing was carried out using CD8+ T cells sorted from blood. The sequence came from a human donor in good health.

CDR3 bases: TGTGCCAGCACCACAGCCGGGGGCCTGGGCGCTGAAGCTTTCTTT. Encoded protein: CASTTAGGLGAEAFF. This rearrangement joins TRBV28 to TRBJ1-1, with D possibly matching TRBD1 (6 bases). V lost 7 bases, J lost 6 bases, and 21 bases lay in between. Germline CDR1 reads MDHEN; CDR2 reads SYDVKM. CDR3 length equals 15 residues.